The table lists the clone carrying this T cell receptor beta chain with a few counts. One junction end disagrees with the germline gene, perhaps due to a read error. Exclusion of patients followed from uncontrolled infection, other autoimmune disease, pregnancy or lactation. Based on clinical symptoms, serum thyroxine and TRAb, thyroid ultrasound and orbital computed tomography, diagnoses were reached. PBMCs were sourced from roughly 9.1 ml fresh peripheral blood. The record originates from a study of T cells in Graves' hyperthyroidism and ophthalmopathy. Study in general: Blood was drawn when the patient was first diagnosed and still untreated.

Amplification of TCR beta CDR3 regions used RNA as the template. Carried out on the TCR CDR3, a first-round RT-PCR used the HTBI primer set. TCRdb re-called the multiplex PCR reads with MiXCR, one entry per CDR3 protein. Of about 330,000 distinct CDR3 sequences listed, 12% to 15% are singletons. The CDR3 loop spans 15 amino acids. Germline V lookup: CDR1 MNHNS, CDR2 SASEGT. The sequenced material came from blood. The origin of this receptor is a woman in her thirties or forties with Graves' ophthalmopathy. The chain combines TRBV6-1 with TRBJ2-1; the match to TRBD2 covers 13 bases. This CDR3 is CASTATSGGSNEQSF. The CDR3 coding sequence is TGTGCCAGCACCGCGACTAGCGGGGGGTCCAATGAGCAGTCCTTC.